The 15 T cell receptor beta chains below were found in one sample sequenced in a study of control samples from healthy donors and cancer patients. Assay: immunoSEQ multiplex PCR; the TCRdb copy retains only in-frame clones and omits some. The top ten hold under 4.5% of the sample, which has approximately 110,000 clones, approximately 90% seen once. The specimen sequenced was blood. These receptors were obtained from a human donor in good health. The donor label of this sample is uncertain.

The chain is built from TRBV10-3 and TRBJ1-2; perhaps TRBD1 as D (5 bases). Germline V gene lookup returns CDR1 ENHRY and CDR2 SYGVKD. Trimming pared 8 bases from V and 0 bases from J, leaving 13 bases between. There are 14 residues in the CDR3. The CDR3 sequence is CAIFAGTANYGYTF. The CDR3 DNA reads as TGTGCCATCTTTGCGGGGACCGCTAACTATGGCTACACCTTC.

This rearrangement joins TRBV20-1 to TRBJ1-1; D ambiguous. The CDR3 covers 13 residues. The V gene lost 3 bases and the J gene lost 0 bases, with 8 bases spanning the gap. Germline loops: CDR1 DFQATT, CDR2 SNEGSKA (reference sequence). Here the CDR3 DNA reads TGCAGTGCTAGTAGCAAACTGAACACTGAAGCTTTCTTT. Its protein product is CSASSKLNTEAFF.

The chain carries TRBV29-1 and TRBJ2-1; D is undetermined. Deletions cut 4 bases from V and 5 bases from J, with 12 bases between. The length of the CDR3 is 13 residues. Germline CDR1 is SQVTM and CDR2 is ANQGSEA. The CDR3 DNA is TGCAGCGTTGTTAGCCGCCAAGACAATGAGCAGTTCTTC. Its protein product is CSVVSRQDNEQFF.

Details on this clone: Relative to the germline gene, one junction end is altered; a read error may explain this. This chain uses TRBV4-1 with TRBJ1-2; a possible D gene is TRBD1 (5 bases). Germline V CDR1 and CDR2: MGHRA, YSYEKL. The CDR3 runs 17 residues. Here the CDR3 DNA reads TGCGCCCGCAGCCCCCCGGGGGGGGGTAAAGCTAACTATGGCTACACCTTC. This translates into CARSPPGGGKANYGYTF.

As concerns this clone: Compared with germline, one end of the junction differs, possibly owing to a read error. The rearrangement uses TRBV27 and TRBJ2-7, with D hard to call. This CDR3 has 13 amino acids. Germline-derived CDR1 and CDR2 are MNHEY and SMNVEV (reference sequence). The CDR3 loop is CASSLSELGFLRF. In DNA, the CDR3 is TGTGCCAGCAGTTTATCGGAATTGGGCTTTCTTCGCTTC.

This chain uses TRBV10-3 with TRBJ1-1; D remains unclear. CDR1 is ENHRY and CDR2 is SYGVKD in the germline V gene. V was shortened by 3 bases and J by 1 base, with 12 bases between the two germline ends. The length of the CDR3 is 15 residues. CDR3 bases: TGTGCCATCAGTGATGGGGATTTGGGGAACACTGAAGCTTTCTTT. This sequence encodes CAISDGDLGNTEAFF.

The count of this clone is one. The chain links TRBV3-1 (or the pseudogene TRBV3-2) to TRBJ2-2; TRBD2 agrees at 9 bases. The CDR3 sequence is 15 residues long. CDR1 and CDR2 (germline): LGHDT, YNNKEL (reference sequence). V trimming: 6 bases; J trimming: 0 bases; junction bases outside the gene matches: 2. The CDR3 DNA reads TGTGCCAGCAGTAAGCGGGGGGCGAACACCGGGGAGCTGTTTTTT. Protein: CASSKRGANTGELFF.

This clone has a single count. The CDR3: CASSLRTESGNTIYF. The DNA of the CDR3 is TGCGCCAGCAGCCTACGGACGGAATCTGGAAACACCATATATTTT. The chain combines TRBV5-1 with TRBJ1-3; no clear D. CDR3 length equals 15 residues. Germline CDR1 SGHRS, CDR2 YFSETQ. With 4 bases removed from V and 1 base from J, the gap between germline ends came to 12 bases.

The chain couples TRBV10-3 to TRBJ2-4, with D possibly matching TRBD1 (6 bases). The CDR3 loop spans 15 amino acids. Germline V lookup: CDR1 ENHRY, CDR2 SYGVKD. V lost 2 bases to trimming and J lost 6 bases, with 14 bases between them. Here the CDR3 DNA reads TGTGCCATCAGTGAGGATCAGGGGAGACTAAACATTCAGTACTTC. Protein product: CAISEDQGRLNIQYF.

This clone was counted between two and nine times. This rearrangement joins TRBV10-1 to TRBJ2-1; 10 bases match TRBD2. There are 15 residues in the CDR3. In germline, CDR1 is WNHNN, CDR2 SYGVQD (reference sequence). After removal of 5 bases from V and 8 bases from J, the junction contained 9 bases not matched to a gene. This CDR3 reads CASSISSGGDDEQFF. CDR3 coding DNA: TGCGCCAGCAGTATCTCTAGCGGGGGAGACGATGAGCAGTTCTTC.

This clone was detected only once. The chain has TRBV10-2 and TRBJ2-3; TRBD1 might be the D (6 bases). The CDR3 runs 15 residues. With 3 bases removed from V and 5 bases from J, the gap between germline ends came to 15 bases. CDR1 is WSHSY and CDR2 is SAAADI in the germline V gene. DNA for the CDR3: TGCGCCAGCAGTGAAACGGGCAGGGGTTTAGATACGCAGTATTTT. Translation: CASSETGRGLDTQYF.

J is TRBJ2-3 and V is TRBV5-1, with D maybe TRBD1 (6 bases). The CDR3 sequence is 15 residues long. CDR1 and CDR2 (germline): SGHRS, YFSETQ. Trimming stripped 3 bases from V and 3 bases from J, with 14 bases between. In DNA form, the CDR3 reads TGCGCCAGCAGCTCTCAACAGGGAGTTACAGATACGCAGTATTTT. This codes for CASSSQQGVTDTQYF.

The chain employs TRBV20-1 and TRBJ2-1; no clear D gene. Germline V lookup: CDR1 DFQATT, CDR2 SNEGSKA (reference sequence). Trimming left V 3 bases short and J 2 bases short, with 20 bases between. The CDR3 runs to 17 residues. The CDR3 DNA reads TGCAGTGCTAGTTCAACTCAGCGACAATTGACCTACAATGAGCAGTTCTTC. Translated: CSASSTQRQLTYNEQFF.

The chain combines TRBV5-6 with TRBJ1-2, with a tentative D call TRBD1 (5 bases). The CDR3 extends over 11 amino acids. Per the germline V gene, CDR1 is SGHDT and CDR2 is YYEEEE. The V gene lost 4 bases and the J gene lost 6 bases, with 7 bases spanning the gap. CDR3 nucleotide sequence: TGTGCCAGCAGCCGGGGCAATGGCTACACCTTC. Its translation: CASSRGNGYTF.

This chain uses TRBV4-2 with TRBJ1-1; D might be TRBD1 (5 bases). Germline CDR1 is LGHNA and CDR2 is YNFKEQ. V shed 4 bases and J shed 3 bases, with 9 bases lying between them. The CDR3 runs 13 residues. In DNA form, the CDR3 reads TGTGCCAGCAGCCGGGGGGGGGACACTGAAGCTTTCTTT. Translation: CASSRGGDTEAFF.